This T cell receptor (beta chain) originates from a study of CD8 T cells in ankylosing spondylitis. Trimming removed 1 base from V and 0 bases from J, with 14 bases in between. The CDR3 is 17 residues long. CDR1 and CDR2 (germline): SNHLY, FYNNEI. TCRdb analysed the 5' RACE reads with MiXCR anew, one entry per CDR3 protein. This sample carries under 200,000 distinct CDR3 sequences, just over 9.5% of them seen once, and the ten largest clones take about 15%. In its sample, this clonotype was seen a few times. The specimen was blood, either unsorted or a sorted T cell fraction (not recorded which). The sequence was obtained from a female donor with ankylosing spondylitis or in good health (not recorded which). The V call is TRBV2, the J call TRBJ2-3; perhaps D is TRBD1 or TRBD2 (6 bases each). The CDR3 is CASSEGSGGHSTDTQYF. The CDR3 DNA follows: TGTGCCAGCAGTGAAGGTTCCGGGGGCCACAGCACAGATACGCAGTATTTT. The whole variable domain, remainder taken from reference TRBV2 and TRBJ2-3, is EPEVTQTPSHQVTQMGQEVILRCVPISNHLYFYWYRQILGQKVEFLVSFYNNEISEKSEIFDDQFSVERPDGSNFTLKIRSTKLEDSAMYFCASSEGSGGHSTDTQYFGPGTRLTVL.